A selection of T cell receptor beta chains follows, all from one sample in a study of blood T cell repertoires in COVID-19. Libraries were prepared by immunoSEQ multiplex PCR; TCRdb keeps only in-frame clonotypes and omits some of them. The sample yields fewer than 350,000 clones, 80% to 90% seen once. Source material: PBMCs or T cells enriched from blood (not recorded which). These receptors were obtained from a woman in her thirties or forties with acute COVID-19. Each CDR3 is given with its conserved first and last residue. Fields, in order: J gene, V gene, D gene, CDR3 length, clone size, CDR3 protein, CDR3 DNA. D genes are given only for firm matches. The size entry is marked missing in some rows and otherwise reads once, few, many or a size class.

>TRBJ1-6|TRBV19|-|14|-
CASTAPGGTSPLHF
TGTGCCAGTACGGCCCCAGGAGGTACTTCACCCCTCCACTTT
>TRBJ1-3|TRBV7-9|TRBD1|15|-
CASSRTGGPGNTIYF
TGTGCCAGCAGTAGGACAGGGGGCCCTGGAAACACCATATATTTT
>TRBJ1-5|TRBV27|-|14|-
CASSLARGNQPQHF
TGTGCCAGCAGTTTAGCCAGGGGCAATCAGCCCCAGCATTTT
>TRBJ1-3|TRBV29-1|-|14|once
CSATRGGGGNTIYF
TGCAGCGCCACCCGGGGGGGTGGAGGAAACACCATATATTTT
>TRBJ2-5|TRBV6-5|-|13|-
CASKMTDQETQYF
TGTGCCAGCAAGATGACAGATCAAGAGACCCAGTACTTC
>TRBJ2-7|TRBV5-1|-|13|-
CASNPGASYEQYF
TGCGCCAGTAACCCAGGGGCAAGCTACGAGCAGTACTTC
>TRBJ1-1|TRBV19|-|14|-
CASSIVGLNTEAFF
TGTGCCAGTAGTATAGTTGGGCTGAACACTGAAGCTTTCTTT
>TRBJ1-2|TRBV3-1/TRBV3-2|TRBD1|18|-
CASSQALPDTGERGGYTF
TGTGCCAGCAGCCAAGCTCTCCCTGACACAGGGGAACGTGGGGGCTACACCTTC
>TRBJ1-4|TRBV2|TRBD1|20|-
CASSPRPTGGSLSTNEKLFF
TGTGCCAGCAGTCCCCGCCCGACAGGGGGCTCCTTATCGACTAATGAAAAACTGTTTTTT
>TRBJ1-4|TRBV29-1|TRBD1|12|-
CSATGDVEKLFF
TGCAGCGCTACAGGGGATGTTGAAAAACTGTTTTTT
>TRBJ1-1|TRBV6-2/TRBV6-3|-|14|once
CASSRQYMNTEAFF
TGTGCCAGCAGTCGACAGTACATGAACACTGAAGCTTTCTTT
>TRBJ2-7|TRBV29-1|-|13|-
CSVAPGPLSEQYF
TGCAGCGTTGCTCCAGGCCCTTTATCCGAGCAGTACTTC
>TRBJ2-7|TRBV4-1|TRBD2|15|-
CASSQGLADTYEQYF
TGCGCCAGCAGCCAGGGACTAGCCGATACCTACGAGCAGTACTTC
>TRBJ1-3|TRBV18|TRBD1|16|-
CASSFGQASSGNTIYF
TGTGCCAGCTCATTCGGACAGGCTAGCTCTGGAAACACCATATATTTT
>TRBJ2-3|TRBV25-1|TRBD2|16|-
CASTSGGVLRADTQYF
TGTGCCAGCACTAGCGGGGGGGTGCTGAGGGCAGATACGCAGTATTTT
>TRBJ1-2|TRBV3-1/TRBV3-2|TRBD1|12|-
CASSQTTGAATF
TGTGCCAGCAGCCAAACCACAGGGGCAGCGACCTTC
>TRBJ1-2|TRBV9|TRBD1|14|-
CASSFGQGNYGYTF
TGTGCCAGCAGCTTCGGACAGGGCAACTATGGCTACACCTTC